Following are 19 T cell receptor beta chains from one sample sequenced in a study of human T cells and chemical hapten exposure (dated by TCRdb to 2020 to 2023). Library construction relied on RACE. TCRdb records NextSeq 500 as the sequencer. TCRdb reworked the public reads: Q25 trimming with fastp, MiXCR clone assembly, productive beta chains retained. Each CDR3 protein appears once, grouped with its most common genes and DNA. This sample is represented by roughly 260,000 distinct CDR3 sequences; 7.5% to 10% of them were singletons. Over 2% of the sample is held by the ten biggest clonotypes. Explained via the paper, the time point label denotes: pre-sensitization, week 0. Sample treatment or condition, as interpreted from the label and publication: therapeutic diphenylcyclopropenone sensitization with weekly scalp DPC. Sequences were derived from whole blood, sampled in connection with sensitization to the hapten diphenylcyclopropenone (DPC). Receptors originate from a woman in her forties with alopecia areata. Some clones in this sample may be carry-over from other donors' samples.

J is TRBJ2-2 and V is TRBV6-5; D possibly corresponds to TRBD2 (5 bases). In germline, CDR1 is MNHEY, CDR2 SVGAGI. Trimming shortened V by 5 bases and J by 5 bases, and 15 bases separated the two germline ends. The CDR3 length is 15 residues. This CDR3 is CASSPRRVSTGELFF. CDR3 bases: TGTGCCAGCAGTCCCCGGCGGGTCTCTACCGGGGAGCTGTTTTTT.

The chain uses TRBV29-1 and TRBJ2-7; D may correspond to TRBD1 or TRBD2 (6 bases each). V lost 6 bases and J 6 bases, leaving 21 bases between the germline ends. The CDR3 is 14 amino acids. In germline, CDR1 is SQVTM, CDR2 ANQGSEA. The CDR3 DNA reads as TGCAGCGTCTCACGAGACAGGCGGGGCGGCGAGCAGTACTTC. Its translation is CSVSRDRRGGEQYF.

V usage is TRBV6-1 and J usage is TRBJ1-4; D perhaps matches TRBD1 (5 bases). Germline CDR1 is MNHNS and CDR2 is SASEGT. The germline V and J ends were trimmed by 5 bases and 3 bases, with 10 bases remaining between them. The CDR3 spans 14 residues. The CDR3 reads CASSRGSPNEKLFF. The CDR3 nucleotides are TGTGCCAGCAGTCGGGGGTCTCCTAATGAAAAACTGTTTTTT.

Ten or more counts support this clonotype. This chain joins TRBV6-5 and TRBJ2-1; 10 nucleotides agree with TRBD2. This CDR3 region has 16 residues. Germline V gene lookup returns CDR1 MNHEY and CDR2 SVGAGI. The ends lost 0 bases at V and 8 bases at J; junction bases unmatched: 7. The chain's CDR3 is CASSYSSSGGDDEQFF. The CDR3 DNA is TGTGCCAGCAGTTACTCGTCTAGCGGGGGCGACGATGAGCAGTTCTTC.

The CDR3 here is CASSFGDYSNQPQHF. CDR3 sequence (DNA): TGTGCCAGCAGTTTCGGCGATTATAGCAATCAGCCCCAGCATTTT. The V and J genes are TRBV28 and TRBJ1-5, with D uncertain. The CDR3 covers 15 residues. Trimming took off 3 bases at V and 0 bases at J, with 9 bases between the two ends. Germline CDR1 reads MDHEN; CDR2 reads SYDVKM.

This clonotype was recorded many times. The chain employs TRBV28 and TRBJ1-6; 9 nucleotides match TRBD1. V lost 6 bases, J lost 7 bases, and 7 bases stayed unmatched. The CDR3 extends over 15 amino acids. The germline CDR1 and CDR2 sequences are MDHEN and SYDVKM. The CDR3 DNA reads as TGTGCCAGCAGCCCCACCGGGACAGGGAATTCACCCCTCCACTTT. Its protein product is CASSPTGTGNSPLHF.

V is TRBV7-2 and J is TRBJ2-5; 7 nucleotides line up with TRBD2. V lost 6 bases, J lost 5 bases, and 6 bases stayed unmatched. The germline CDR1 and CDR2 sequences are SGHTA and FQGNSA. This CDR3 spans 13 amino acids. The CDR3 here is CASRRGGRETQYF. CDR3 DNA sequence: TGTGCCAGCAGGAGGGGAGGGCGGGAGACCCAGTACTTC.

The chain recombines TRBV20-1 with TRBJ2-1, with TRBD2 matching 10 bases. The CDR3 length is 14 residues. Germline V gene lookup returns CDR1 DFQATT and CDR2 SNEGSKA (reference sequence). Germline trimming cut 5 bases from V and 7 bases from J; bases unmatched to any gene: 8. The CDR3 bases are TGCAGTGCTCCGAGCGGGAGGGCGGGAAATGAGCAGTTCTTC. It translates to CSAPSGRAGNEQFF.

This clonotype was recorded many times. The chain links TRBV5-1 to TRBJ1-4; a possible D gene is TRBD1 (5 bases). Germline assignment: CDR1 SGHRS and CDR2 YFSETQ. The CDR3 runs 15 residues. V was trimmed by 4 bases and J by 0 bases, leaving 10 bases between them. The CDR3 DNA is TGCGCCAGCAGCGGGGACGGTGCAACTAATGAAAAACTGTTTTTT. Translated: CASSGDGATNEKLFF.

The chain is built from TRBV15 and TRBJ2-7; D is unresolved. Trimming took off 0 bases at V and 0 bases at J, with 6 bases between the two ends. There are 14 residues in the CDR3. Germline lookup yields CDR1 LNHNV and CDR2 YYDKDF (reference sequence). CDR3 amino acids: CATSRDPSSYEQYF. The CDR3 DNA reads TGTGCCACCAGCAGAGACCCGAGCTCCTACGAGCAGTACTTC.

In regard to this clonotype: At one boundary the junction diverges from the germline segment, which might be a read error. The rearrangement links TRBV4-2 to TRBJ2-4; the D gene is possibly TRBD2 (5 bases). Germline CDR1 reads LGHNA; CDR2 reads YNFKEQ. The CDR3 spans 13 residues. The CDR3 region has the DNA TGTGCCAGCAGCCAAGATCGGGGTAATTACCCGTCCTTC. Translation gives CASSQDRGNYPSF.

This clonotype was recorded at least ten times. This chain joins TRBV27 and TRBJ2-7, with TRBD1 as a possible D gene (6 bases). The CDR3 totals 18 residues. The germline V and J ends were trimmed by 3 bases and 2 bases, with 23 bases remaining between them. The germline V gene encodes CDR1 MNHEY and CDR2 SMNVEV (reference sequence). DNA of the CDR3: TGTGCCAGCAGTTTTGGTTCTAGACCATGGACAGCTACCTACGAGCAGTACTTC. The encoded protein is CASSFGSRPWTATYEQYF.

This clonotype has a handful of counts. The V call is TRBV6-5, the J call TRBJ2-7, with 12 bases lining up with TRBD2. CDR3 length: 19 amino acids. Unmatched junction bases numbered 9, after V lost 0 bases and J lost 0 bases. The V gene's germline CDR1 is MNHEY and CDR2 SVGAGI. CDR3 in amino acids: CASSYSILAGGHFSYEQYF. CDR3 coding DNA: TGTGCCAGCAGTTACTCGATTCTAGCGGGAGGGCATTTCTCCTACGAGCAGTACTTC.

The CDR3 DNA reads TGCAGTGCTAGAGATTGGCTAGCGGGAACCAAAAACATTCAGTACTTC. It encodes CSARDWLAGTKNIQYF. The chain has TRBV20-1 and TRBJ2-4; 9 positions agree with TRBD2. The CDR3 runs to 16 residues. Trimming took 0 bases from V and 2 from J; bases not matched to a gene: 5. Per the germline V gene, CDR1 is DFQATT and CDR2 is SNEGSKA (reference sequence).

This clonotype was seen only a few times. The V and J genes are TRBV29-1 and TRBJ2-1, with D uncertain. V lost 4 bases and J lost 3, with 7 bases in between. The CDR3 runs 12 residues. Germline CDR1 and CDR2: SQVTM and ANQGSEA. CDR3 DNA: TGCAGCGTTGGTCGGAGCTACAATGAGCAGTTCTTC. Translation: CSVGRSYNEQFF.

This clonotype was observed many times. In DNA form, the CDR3 reads TGTGCCAGCAGTTTATCCAGGAGCTACGAGCAGTACTTC. Translated: CASSLSRSYEQYF. The gene calls are TRBV27 and TRBJ2-7; no reliable D call. V dropped 0 bases and J dropped 3 bases, with 6 bases sitting between them. The CDR3 totals 13 residues. Germline CDR1 MNHEY, CDR2 SMNVEV (reference sequence).

This clonotype was observed a few times. The chain combines TRBV29-1 with TRBJ2-3; 9 nucleotides match TRBD2. After removal of 0 bases from V and 9 bases from J, the junction contained 13 bases not matched to a gene. Germline lookup yields CDR1 SQVTM and CDR2 ANQGSEA. The CDR3 runs to 16 residues. In nucleotides, the CDR3 is TGCAGCGTTGAAGATCTGGGAGCGGGAGGCCTCATGACGCAGTATTTT. Encoded protein: CSVEDLGAGGLMTQYF.

The sample holds a few counts of this clonotype. The chain's CDR3 is CASSPFVGQTNTEAFF. The DNA of the CDR3 is TGTGCCAGCAGTCCCTTTGTGGGTCAGACGAACACTGAAGCTTTCTTT. The rearrangement links TRBV12-3 or TRBV12-4 to TRBJ1-1, with D hard to call. CDR3 length: 16 amino acids. Trimming cost V 5 bases and J 1 base, with 17 bases left between them.

This rearrangement joins TRBV6-2 or TRBV6-3 to TRBJ2-2, with a possible D match to TRBD1 (5 bases). The CDR3 is 14 amino acids. Deletions cut 6 bases from V and 5 bases from J, with 13 bases between. Germline loops: CDR1 MNHEY, CDR2 SVGEGT. CDR3 sequence reads: CASRTKGWTGELFF. DNA for the CDR3: TGTGCCAGCAGAACTAAGGGGTGGACCGGGGAGCTGTTTTTT.